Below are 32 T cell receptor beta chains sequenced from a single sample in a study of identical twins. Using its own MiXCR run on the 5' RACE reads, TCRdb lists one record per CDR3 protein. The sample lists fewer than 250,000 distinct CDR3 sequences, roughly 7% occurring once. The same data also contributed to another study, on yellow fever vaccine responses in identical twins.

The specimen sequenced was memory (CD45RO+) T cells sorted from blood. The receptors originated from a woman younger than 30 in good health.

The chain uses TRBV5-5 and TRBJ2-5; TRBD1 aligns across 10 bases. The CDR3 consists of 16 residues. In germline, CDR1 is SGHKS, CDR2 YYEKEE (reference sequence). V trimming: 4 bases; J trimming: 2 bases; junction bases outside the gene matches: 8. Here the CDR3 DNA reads TGTGCCAGCAGCCTAAGGGGACAGGGGATTCAAGAGACCCAGTACTTC. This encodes CASSLRGQGIQETQYF.

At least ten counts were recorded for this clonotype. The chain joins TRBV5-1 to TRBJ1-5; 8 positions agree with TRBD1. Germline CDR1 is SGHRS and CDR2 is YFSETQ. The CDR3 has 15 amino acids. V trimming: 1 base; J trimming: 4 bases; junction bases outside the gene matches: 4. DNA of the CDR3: TGCGCCAGCAGCTTGCAGGGGGCAGAGAATCAGCCCCAGCATTTT. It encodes CASSLQGAENQPQHF.

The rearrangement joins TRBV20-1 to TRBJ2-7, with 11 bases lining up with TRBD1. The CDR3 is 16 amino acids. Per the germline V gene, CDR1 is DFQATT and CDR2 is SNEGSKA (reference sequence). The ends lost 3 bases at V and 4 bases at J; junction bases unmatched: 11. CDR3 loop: CSASRTGGKGNYEQYV. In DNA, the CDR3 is TGCAGTGCTAGCCGGACAGGGGGCAAGGGAAATTACGAGCAGTACGTC.

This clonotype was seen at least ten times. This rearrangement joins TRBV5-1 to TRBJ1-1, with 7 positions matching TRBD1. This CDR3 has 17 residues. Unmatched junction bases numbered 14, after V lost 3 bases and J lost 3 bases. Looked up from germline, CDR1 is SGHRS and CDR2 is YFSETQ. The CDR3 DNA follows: TGCGCCAGCAGCTGGTACGAAAAGACAGGGTGGGACACTGAAGCTTTCTTT. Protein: CASSWYEKTGWDTEAFF.

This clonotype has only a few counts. CDR3 protein: CASRQTSGRGEQYV. Here the CDR3 DNA reads TGTGCCAGCAGGCAAACTAGCGGACGAGGCGAGCAGTACGTC. V gene TRBV6-2 or TRBV6-3 combines with J gene TRBJ2-7, with 8 bases identical to TRBD2. With V trimmed by 6 bases and J by 6 bases, 10 bases remained unmatched. The germline gives CDR1 MNHEY, CDR2 SVGEGT. The CDR3 is 14 amino acids.

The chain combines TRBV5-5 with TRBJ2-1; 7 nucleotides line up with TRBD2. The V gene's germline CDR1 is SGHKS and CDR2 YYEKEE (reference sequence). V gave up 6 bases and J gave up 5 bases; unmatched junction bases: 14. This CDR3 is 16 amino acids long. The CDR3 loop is CASTLRGGLLNNEQFF. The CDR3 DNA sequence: TGTGCCAGCACCTTACGTGGGGGACTACTGAACAATGAGCAGTTCTTC.

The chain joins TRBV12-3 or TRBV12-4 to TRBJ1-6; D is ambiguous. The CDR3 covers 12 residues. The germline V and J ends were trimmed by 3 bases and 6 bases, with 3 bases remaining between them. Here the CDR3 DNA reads TGTGCCAGCAGTTTTCTTAATTCACCCCTCCACTTT. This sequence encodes CASSFLNSPLHF.

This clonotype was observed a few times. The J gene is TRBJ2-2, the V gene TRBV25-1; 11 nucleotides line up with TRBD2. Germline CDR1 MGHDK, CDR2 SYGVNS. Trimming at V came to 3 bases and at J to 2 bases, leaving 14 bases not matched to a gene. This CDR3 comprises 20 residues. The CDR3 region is CASSDVNNWGLADNTGELFF. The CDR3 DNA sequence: TGTGCCAGCAGTGACGTAAACAACTGGGGACTAGCGGATAACACCGGGGAGCTGTTTTTT.

The CDR3, as DNA: TGTGCCAGCAGCTTAGAAGGTGGGGGGCGCACTGAAGCTTTCTTT. Translation: CASSLEGGGRTEAFF. The chain joins TRBV11-2 to TRBJ1-1; a possible D gene is TRBD1 (6 bases). V was shortened by 0 bases and J by 4 bases, with 12 bases between the two germline ends. The germline V gene encodes CDR1 SGHAT and CDR2 FQNNGV. This CDR3 is built from 15 residues.

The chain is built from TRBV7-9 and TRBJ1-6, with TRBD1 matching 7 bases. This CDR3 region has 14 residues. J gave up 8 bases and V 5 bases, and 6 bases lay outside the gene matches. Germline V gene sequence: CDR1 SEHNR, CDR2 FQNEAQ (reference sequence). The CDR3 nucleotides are TGTGCCAGCAGCCCCGACAGGGTTGATTCACCCCTCCACTTT. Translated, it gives CASSPDRVDSPLHF.

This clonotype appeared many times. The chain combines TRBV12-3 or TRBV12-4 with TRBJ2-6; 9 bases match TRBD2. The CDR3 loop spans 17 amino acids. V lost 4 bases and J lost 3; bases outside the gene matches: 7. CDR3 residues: CASSSGGGAGGANVLTF. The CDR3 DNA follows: TGTGCCAGCAGTTCAGGCGGGGGGGCCGGTGGGGCCAACGTCCTGACTTTC.

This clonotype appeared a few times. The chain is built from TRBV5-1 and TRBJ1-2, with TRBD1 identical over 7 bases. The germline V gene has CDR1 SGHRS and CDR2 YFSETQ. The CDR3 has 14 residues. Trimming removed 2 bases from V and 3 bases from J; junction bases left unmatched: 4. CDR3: CASSFGQVYYGYTF. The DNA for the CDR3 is TGCGCCAGCAGCTTCGGACAGGTGTACTATGGCTACACCTTC.

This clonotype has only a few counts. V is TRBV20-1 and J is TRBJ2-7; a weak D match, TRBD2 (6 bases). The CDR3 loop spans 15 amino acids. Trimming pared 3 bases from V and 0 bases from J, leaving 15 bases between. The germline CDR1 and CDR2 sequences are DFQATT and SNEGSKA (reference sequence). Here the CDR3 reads CSARGGTRSSYEQYF. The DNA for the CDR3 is TGCAGTGCTAGGGGCGGGACCCGGAGCTCCTACGAGCAGTACTTC.

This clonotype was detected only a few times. The CDR3 DNA sequence: TGTGCCAGCACCCGAGAGGTCAATTATAATTCACCCCTCCACTTT. It translates to CASTREVNYNSPLHF. V gene TRBV7-8 combines with J gene TRBJ1-6; D not resolved. The germline gives CDR1 SGHVS, CDR2 FQNEAQ. This CDR3 has 15 amino acids. V was pared by 7 bases and J by 4 bases, with 14 bases between.

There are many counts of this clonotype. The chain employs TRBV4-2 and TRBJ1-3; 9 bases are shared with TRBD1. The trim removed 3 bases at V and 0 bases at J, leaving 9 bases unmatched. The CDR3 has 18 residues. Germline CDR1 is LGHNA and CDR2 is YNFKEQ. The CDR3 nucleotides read TGTGCCAGCAGCCAGGGGATCGGGACAGGGCACTCTGGAAACACCATATATTTT. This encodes CASSQGIGTGHSGNTIYF.

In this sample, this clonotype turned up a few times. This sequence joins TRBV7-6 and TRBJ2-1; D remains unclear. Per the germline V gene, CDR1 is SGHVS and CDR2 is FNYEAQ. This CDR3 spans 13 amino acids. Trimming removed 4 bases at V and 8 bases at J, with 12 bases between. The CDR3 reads CASSSGFGDEQFF. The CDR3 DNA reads TGTGCCAGCAGCTCCGGTTTTGGCGATGAGCAGTTCTTC. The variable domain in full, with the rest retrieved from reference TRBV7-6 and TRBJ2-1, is GAGVSQSPRYKVTKRGQDVALRCDPISGHVSLYWYRQALGQGPEFLTYFNYEAQQDKSGLPNDRFSAERPEGSISTLTIQRTEQRDSAMYRCASSSGFGDEQFFGPGTRLTVL.

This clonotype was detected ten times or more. Here the CDR3 DNA reads TGCAGCGTTGTGGGTCCGGGAGGCTACAATGAGCAGTTCTTC. Amino acid sequence: CSVVGPGGYNEQFF. The chain uses TRBV29-1 and TRBJ2-1; 7 bases agree with TRBD2. V lost 4 bases, J lost 3 bases, and 6 bases stayed unmatched. This CDR3 comprises 14 residues. The germline V gene has CDR1 SQVTM and CDR2 ANQGSEA.

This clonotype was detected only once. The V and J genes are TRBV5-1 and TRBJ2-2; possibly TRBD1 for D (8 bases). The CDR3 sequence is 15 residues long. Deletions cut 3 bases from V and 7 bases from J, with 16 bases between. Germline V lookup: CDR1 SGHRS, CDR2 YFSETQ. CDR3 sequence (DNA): TGCGCCAGCAGCTCCGACAGGGGAGGGCTCGGGGAGCTGTTTTTT. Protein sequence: CASSSDRGGLGELFF.

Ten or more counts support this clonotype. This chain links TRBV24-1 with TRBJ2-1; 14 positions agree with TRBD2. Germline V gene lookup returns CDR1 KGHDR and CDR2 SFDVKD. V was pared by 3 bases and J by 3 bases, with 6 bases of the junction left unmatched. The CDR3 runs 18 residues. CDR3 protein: CATSDPGLAGGFYNEQFF. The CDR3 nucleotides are TGTGCCACCAGTGATCCTGGACTAGCGGGAGGTTTCTACAATGAGCAGTTCTTC.

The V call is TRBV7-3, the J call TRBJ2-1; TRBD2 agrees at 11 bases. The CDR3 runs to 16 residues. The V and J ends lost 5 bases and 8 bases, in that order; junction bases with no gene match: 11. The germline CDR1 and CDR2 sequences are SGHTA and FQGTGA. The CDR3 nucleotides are TGTGCCAGCAGCCCCGGGACTAGCGGTTGGGGGGATGAGCAGTTCTTC. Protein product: CASSPGTSGWGDEQFF.

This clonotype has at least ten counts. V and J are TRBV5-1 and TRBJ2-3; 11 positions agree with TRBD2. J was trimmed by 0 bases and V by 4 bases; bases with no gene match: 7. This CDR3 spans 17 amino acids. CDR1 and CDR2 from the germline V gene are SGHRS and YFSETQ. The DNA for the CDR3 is TGCGCCAGCAGCGTGGGGACTAGCGGCACTAGCACAGATACGCAGTATTTT. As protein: CASSVGTSGTSTDTQYF.

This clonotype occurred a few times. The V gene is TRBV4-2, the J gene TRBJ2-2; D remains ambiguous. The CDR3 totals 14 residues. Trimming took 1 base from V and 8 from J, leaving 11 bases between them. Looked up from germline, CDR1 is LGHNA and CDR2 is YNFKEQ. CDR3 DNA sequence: TGTGCCAGCAGCCAAGGGTCACAAGCTGGGGAGCTGTTTTTT. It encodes CASSQGSQAGELFF.

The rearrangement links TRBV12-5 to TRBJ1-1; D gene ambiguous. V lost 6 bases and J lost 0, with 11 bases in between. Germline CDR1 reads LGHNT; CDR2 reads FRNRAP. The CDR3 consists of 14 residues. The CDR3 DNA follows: TGTGCTAGTGGGAGCCACCAGTTGAACACTGAAGCTTTCTTT. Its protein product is CASGSHQLNTEAFF.

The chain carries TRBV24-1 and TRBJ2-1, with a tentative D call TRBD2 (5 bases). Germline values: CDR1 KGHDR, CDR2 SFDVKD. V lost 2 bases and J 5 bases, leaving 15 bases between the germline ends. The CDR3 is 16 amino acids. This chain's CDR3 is CATSDSSSYPNNEQFF. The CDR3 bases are TGTGCCACCAGTGATTCGTCTAGCTACCCGAACAATGAGCAGTTCTTC.

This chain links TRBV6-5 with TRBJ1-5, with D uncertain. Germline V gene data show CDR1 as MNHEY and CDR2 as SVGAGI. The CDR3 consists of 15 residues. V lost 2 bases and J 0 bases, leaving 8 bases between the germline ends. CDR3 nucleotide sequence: TGTGCCAGCAGTTACGCCGTTAATAGCAATCAGCCCCAGCATTTT. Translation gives CASSYAVNSNQPQHF.

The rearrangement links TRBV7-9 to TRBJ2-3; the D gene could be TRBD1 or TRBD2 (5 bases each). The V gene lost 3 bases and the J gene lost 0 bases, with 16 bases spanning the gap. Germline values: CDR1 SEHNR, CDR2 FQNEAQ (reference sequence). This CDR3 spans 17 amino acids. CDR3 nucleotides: TGTGCCAGCAGCTTTCTCGGGGCATCCCCTAGCACAGATACGCAGTATTTT. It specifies CASSFLGASPSTDTQYF.

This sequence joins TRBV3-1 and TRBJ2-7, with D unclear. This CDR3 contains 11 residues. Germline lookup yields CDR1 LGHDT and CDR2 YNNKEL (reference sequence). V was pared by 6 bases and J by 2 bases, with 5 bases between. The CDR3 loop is CASRNTYEQYF. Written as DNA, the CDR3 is TGTGCCAGCAGGAACACCTACGAGCAGTACTTC.

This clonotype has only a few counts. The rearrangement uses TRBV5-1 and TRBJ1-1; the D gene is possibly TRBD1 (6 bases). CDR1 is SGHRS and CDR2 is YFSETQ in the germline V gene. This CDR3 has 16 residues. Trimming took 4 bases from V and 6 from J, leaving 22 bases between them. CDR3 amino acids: CASSPGLFRGDPEAFF. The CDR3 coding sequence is TGCGCCAGCAGCCCAGGGCTTTTCAGGGGCGATCCTGAAGCTTTCTTT.

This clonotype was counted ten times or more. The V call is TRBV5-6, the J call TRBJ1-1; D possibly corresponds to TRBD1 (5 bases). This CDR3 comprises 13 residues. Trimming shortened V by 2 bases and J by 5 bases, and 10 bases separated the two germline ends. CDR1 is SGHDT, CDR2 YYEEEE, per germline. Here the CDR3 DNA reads TGTGCCAGCAGCTTCCAGGGAGGAACTGAAGCTTTCTTT. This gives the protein CASSFQGGTEAFF.

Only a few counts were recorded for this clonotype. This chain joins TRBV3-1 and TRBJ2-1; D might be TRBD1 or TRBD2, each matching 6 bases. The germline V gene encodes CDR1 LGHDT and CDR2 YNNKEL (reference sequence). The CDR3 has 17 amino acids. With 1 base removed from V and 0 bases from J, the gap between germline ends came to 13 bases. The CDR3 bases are TGTGCCAGCAGCCAAGGGGGGGCGACTGCCTCCTACAATGAGCAGTTCTTC. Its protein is CASSQGGATASYNEQFF.

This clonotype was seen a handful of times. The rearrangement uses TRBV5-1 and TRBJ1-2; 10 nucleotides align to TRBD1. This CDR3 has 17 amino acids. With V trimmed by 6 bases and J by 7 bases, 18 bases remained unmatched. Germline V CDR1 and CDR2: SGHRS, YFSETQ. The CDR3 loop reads CASTEPFRGTGAAGYTF. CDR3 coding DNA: TGCGCCAGCACCGAACCTTTCCGGGGGACAGGGGCTGCTGGCTACACCTTC.

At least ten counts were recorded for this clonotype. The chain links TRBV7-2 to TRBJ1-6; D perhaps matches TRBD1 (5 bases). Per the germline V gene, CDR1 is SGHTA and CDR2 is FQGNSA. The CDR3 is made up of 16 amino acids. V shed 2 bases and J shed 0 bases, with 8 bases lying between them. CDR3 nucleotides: TGTGCCAGCAGCTTAAGGGGCAGCTCCTATAATTCACCCCTCCACTTT. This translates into CASSLRGSSYNSPLHF. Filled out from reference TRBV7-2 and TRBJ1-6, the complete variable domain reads GAGVSQSPSNKVTEKGKDVELRCDPISGHTALYWYRQSLGQGLEFLIYFQGNSAPDKSGLPSDRFSAERTGGSVSTLTIQRTQQEDSAVYLCASSLRGSSYNSPLHFGNGTRLTVT.